What follows are 30 T cell receptor beta chains derived from one specimen sequenced in a study of OX40 agonist ivuxolimab in advanced cancers. Produced via immunoSEQ multiplex PCR; TCRdb's table is partial and in-frame only. This table has tens of thousands of clones, about 81% appearing once. The material was CD4+ or CD8+ T cells sorted from blood, obtained in a trial of the OX40 agonist ivuxolimab. The origin of the receptors is an adult with an advanced solid tumor such as melanoma, head and neck, liver or kidney cancer.

This clone was detected once. V and J are TRBV27 and TRBJ1-3, with D possibly matching TRBD1 (6 bases). Trimming removed 8 bases from V and 3 bases from J, with 14 bases in between. The CDR3 is 14 residues long. Germline assignment: CDR1 MNHEY and CDR2 SMNVEV (reference sequence). The CDR3 DNA is TGTGCCAGCTCACCCGGGACAAGTGGAAACACCATATATTTT. It translates to CASSPGTSGNTIYF.

The genes are TRBV29-1 and TRBJ1-4, with 9 bases that match TRBD1. Germline loops: CDR1 SQVTM, CDR2 ANQGSEA. The ends lost 7 bases at V and 6 bases at J; junction bases unmatched: 6. The CDR3 is made up of 13 amino acids. This chain's CDR3 is CSASTGGDEKLFF. The CDR3 DNA reads TGCAGCGCCTCGACAGGGGGGGATGAAAAACTGTTTTTT. The full variable domain, in which reference TRBV29-1 and TRBJ1-4 provide the parts outside the CDR3, is SAVISQKPSRDICQRGTSLTIQCQVDSQVTMMFWYRQQPGQSLTLIATANQGSEATYESGFVIDKFPISRPNLTFSTLTVSNMSPEDSSIYLCSASTGGDEKLFFGSGTQLSVL.

V gene TRBV7-2 combines with J gene TRBJ2-3; D possibly corresponds to TRBD2 (5 bases). From germline, CDR1 is SGHTA and CDR2 FQGNSA. There are 15 residues in the CDR3. Trimming took off 2 bases at V and 1 base at J, with 10 bases between the two ends. CDR3: CASSLRRAGTDTQYF. DNA of the CDR3: TGTGCCAGCAGCTTAAGGCGGGCAGGCACAGATACGCAGTATTTT.

In regard to this clone: Other DNA sequences in the same sample also yield this CDR3. The V gene is TRBV9, the J gene TRBJ2-2; D gene uncertain. Between the trimmed V and J ends, which lost 2 bases and 6 bases, there was a span of 20 bases. This CDR3 has 17 amino acids. CDR1 and CDR2 (germline): SGDLS, YYNGEE. The CDR3, as DNA: TGTGCCAGCAGCGTTCGAACGGACCTAGGGCGCCCCGGGGAGCTGTTTTTT. It encodes CASSVRTDLGRPGELFF.

This clone has more than one count but fewer than ten. The V gene is TRBV19, the J gene TRBJ2-5; 12 bases are a match to TRBD2. The CDR3 spans 16 residues. Germline V gene sequence: CDR1 LNHDA, CDR2 SQIVND (reference sequence). Losses at the gene ends were 3 bases for V and 5 bases for J; bases not matched to a gene: 7. The DNA of the CDR3 is TGTGCCAGTAGTATGCTAGCGGGGGGGCCATGGGAGACCCAGTACTTC. Protein sequence: CASSMLAGGPWETQYF.

This chain links TRBV5-6 with TRBJ2-7; tentatively, D is TRBD2 (6 bases). The CDR3 is made up of 14 amino acids. Between the trimmed V and J ends, which lost 5 bases and 5 bases, there was a span of 17 bases. Germline V gene lookup returns CDR1 SGHDT and CDR2 YYEEEE. The CDR3 is CASSLGGPGDEQYF. The CDR3 DNA reads as TGTGCCAGCAGTCTGGGGGGACCCGGCGACGAGCAGTACTTC.

This chain connects TRBV5-4 to TRBJ2-7; maybe TRBD2 (6 bases). V lost 5 bases and J lost 0, with 15 bases in between. The CDR3 consists of 15 residues. CDR1 is SGHNT and CDR2 is YYREEE in the germline V gene (reference sequence). CDR3 coding DNA: TGTGCCAGCAGTCCGCCCGGGCGGGACTCCTACGAGCAGTACTTC. Amino acids: CASSPPGRDSYEQYF.

The chain joins TRBV6-1 to TRBJ1-2; a possible D gene is TRBD1 (5 bases). Germline lookup yields CDR1 MNHNS and CDR2 SASEGT. V was pared by 2 bases and J by 3 bases, with 13 bases between. The CDR3 totals 15 residues. CDR3 protein: CASSERGPQDYGYTF. In DNA form, the CDR3 reads TGTGCCAGCAGTGAAAGGGGTCCTCAGGACTATGGCTACACCTTC.

The chain carries TRBV25-1 and TRBJ2-5, with TRBD1 identical over 7 bases. Per germline, CDR1 MGHDK and CDR2 SYGVNS. The CDR3 sequence is 16 residues long. With V trimmed by 3 bases and J by 3 bases, 10 bases remained unmatched. CDR3: CASSDQGTAVKETQYF. CDR3 nucleotide sequence: TGTGCCAGCAGTGATCAAGGGACAGCAGTAAAAGAGACCCAGTACTTC.

This chain links TRBV5-1 with TRBJ1-1, with a tentative D call TRBD1 (5 bases). Deletions cut 5 bases from V and 0 bases from J, with 11 bases between. CDR3 length: 14 amino acids. The germline V gene encodes CDR1 SGHRS and CDR2 YFSETQ. The CDR3, as DNA: TGCGCCAGCAGTTATGACAGCTTGAACACTGAAGCTTTCTTT. It translates to CASSYDSLNTEAFF.

Points on this clone: Compared with germline, one end of the junction differs, possibly owing to a read error. The rearrangement uses TRBV25-1 and TRBJ2-2, with 11 bases that match TRBD2. In germline, CDR1 is MGHDK, CDR2 SYGVNS. The CDR3 is 16 residues long. This CDR3 is CASSFLAGGQVGKLFF. CDR3 nucleotides: TGTGCCAGCAGTTTTCTAGCGGGGGGCCAAGTCGGGAAGCTGTTTTTT.

The gene calls are TRBV6-5 and TRBJ2-7, with D perhaps TRBD1 or TRBD2 (6 bases each). The germline CDR1 and CDR2 sequences are MNHEY and SVGAGI. Trimming stripped 6 bases from V and 3 bases from J, with 9 bases between. The CDR3 length is 12 residues. CDR3 sequence: CASRGGSYEQYF. The CDR3 DNA reads as TGTGCCAGCAGGGGGGGCAGCTACGAGCAGTACTTC.

A remark on this clone: Different DNA sequences within this sample yield the same CDR3. V gene TRBV7-9 combines with J gene TRBJ2-2; weak D call: TRBD1 (5 bases). This CDR3 contains 14 residues. The germline V and J ends were trimmed by 5 bases and 2 bases, with 9 bases remaining between them. Germline V gene lookup returns CDR1 SEHNR and CDR2 FQNEAQ (reference sequence). CDR3 sequence: CASSRDRNTGELFF. The CDR3 DNA follows: TGTGCCAGCAGCCGCGACAGAAACACCGGGGAGCTGTTTTTT.

This chain connects TRBV6-9 to TRBJ1-6; TRBD1 agrees at 11 bases. The CDR3 totals 15 residues. With 4 bases clipped from V and 8 bases from J, the junction kept 4 bases outside the gene matches. Germline V gives CDR1 MNHGY, CDR2 SVAAGI. The chain's CDR3 is CASSWDRGDYSPLHF. CDR3 bases: TGTGCCAGCAGTTGGGACAGGGGGGATTATTCACCCCTCCACTTT.

V usage is TRBV10-3 and J usage is TRBJ2-2; TRBD2 agrees at 10 bases. With 10 bases clipped from V and 4 bases from J, the junction kept 21 bases outside the gene matches. This CDR3 spans 19 amino acids. Germline CDR1 ENHRY, CDR2 SYGVKD. CDR3 nucleotides: TGTGCCACCCACCTCAAATCTGTAGCGGGAGGCGCGGCCACCGGGGAGCTGTTTTTT. Its translation: CATHLKSVAGGAATGELFF.

V usage is TRBV19 and J usage is TRBJ2-2, with D possibly being TRBD1 (5 bases). The CDR3 totals 15 residues. The V and J ends lost 6 bases and 4 bases respectively, with 15 bases between them. Per germline, CDR1 LNHDA and CDR2 SQIVND (reference sequence). The CDR3 sequence: CASSSRVWSTGELFF. CDR3 DNA sequence: TGTGCCAGTAGCAGCAGGGTGTGGAGCACCGGGGAGCTGTTTTTT.

A single count supports this clone. The chain employs TRBV6-1 and TRBJ2-7; D may match TRBD1 or TRBD2 (5 bases each). The V gene's germline CDR1 is MNHNS and CDR2 SASEGT. The CDR3 is 14 residues long. The V gene lost 4 bases and the J gene lost 4 bases, with 14 bases spanning the gap. CDR3 DNA: TGTGCCAGCAGTGTCTCCGGGACCCCTTACGAGCAGTACTTC. Amino acid sequence: CASSVSGTPYEQYF.

V is TRBV21-1 and J is TRBJ1-6; the DNA was not compared with TRBD1, the D call given in the table. TRBV21-1 is a pseudogene locus. This CDR3 has 17 residues. CDR3 in DNA: TGTGCCAGCAGCATAGAGGGACAGGGGCCGTATAATTCACCCCTCCACTTT. This encodes CASSIEGQGPYNSPLHF.

This chain uses TRBV6-1 with TRBJ2-7; TRBD2 is a possible D gene (6 bases). CDR1 and CDR2 (germline): MNHNS, SASEGT. This CDR3 comprises 13 residues. V was trimmed by 6 bases and J by 3 bases, leaving 12 bases between them. CDR3 coding DNA: TGTGCCAGCAGCGCAATGGGAGGCTACGAGCAGTACTTC. This gives the protein CASSAMGGYEQYF.

V usage is TRBV11-2 and J usage is TRBJ2-1; D not certain. The CDR3 runs to 18 residues. V was clipped by 0 bases and J by 4 bases, with 19 bases between them. Germline CDR1 SGHAT, CDR2 FQNNGV. The CDR3 here is CASSLDPELADNYNEQFF. The CDR3 DNA reads as TGTGCCAGCAGCTTAGATCCGGAATTGGCGGATAATTACAATGAGCAGTTCTTC. Full variable domain (rest looked up from reference TRBV11-2 and TRBJ2-1): EAGVAQSPRYKIIEKRQSVAFWCNPISGHATLYWYQQILGQGPKLLIQFQNNGVVDDSQLPKDRFSAERLKGVDSTLKIQPAKLEDSAVYLCASSLDPELADNYNEQFFGPGTRLTVL.

This clone was detected a few times. CDR3 DNA sequence: TGTGCCACCAGCCCCGCACCCGGGGGGAGCCTTAATGAAAAACTGTTTTTT. Its protein product is CATSPAPGGSLNEKLFF. The rearrangement links TRBV15 to TRBJ1-4; maybe TRBD1 (5 bases). V lost 5 bases to trimming and J lost 4 bases, with 20 bases between them. CDR3 length: 17 amino acids. Germline lookup yields CDR1 LNHNV and CDR2 YYDKDF (reference sequence).

V is TRBV11-2 and J is TRBJ1-1, with unresolved D. CDR1 is SGHAT, CDR2 FQNNGV, per germline. This CDR3 region has 14 residues. V was shortened by 3 bases and J by 2 bases, with 10 bases between the two germline ends. The CDR3 is CASSFSVGNTEAFF. In nucleotides, the CDR3 is TGTGCCAGCAGCTTCTCAGTCGGTAACACTGAAGCTTTCTTT.

The chain uses TRBV7-2 and TRBJ2-3; D gene unclear. The V and J ends lost 3 bases and 4 bases respectively, with 14 bases between them. CDR1 SGHTA and CDR2 FQGNSA come from the germline V gene. This CDR3 has 15 amino acids. This chain's CDR3 is CASSFSLGQADTQYF. The CDR3 DNA is TGTGCCAGCAGCTTTTCTTTGGGTCAGGCAGATACGCAGTATTTT. Looking up the rest from reference TRBV7-2 and TRBJ2-3 gives the full variable domain: GAGVSQSPSNKVTEKGKDVELRCDPISGHTALYWYRQSLGQGLEFLIYFQGNSAPDKSGLPSDRFSAERTGGSVSTLTIQRTQQEDSAVYLCASSFSLGQADTQYFGPGTRLTVL.

The chain combines TRBV5-4 with TRBJ2-7; TRBD2 matches at 12 bases. CDR1 SGHNT and CDR2 YYREEE come from the germline V gene (reference sequence). The CDR3 totals 16 residues. The trim removed 4 bases at V and 4 bases at J, leaving 9 bases unmatched. The CDR3 sequence is CASSDLAGGLSYEQYF. The DNA for the CDR3 is TGTGCCAGCAGCGATCTAGCGGGGGGGCTCTCTTACGAGCAGTACTTC.

This clone was picked up one time. The chain uses TRBV5-4 and TRBJ2-7; 7 bases line up with TRBD1. Germline assignment: CDR1 SGHNT and CDR2 YYREEE (reference sequence). This CDR3 contains 14 residues. Trimming removed 0 bases from V and 2 bases from J; junction bases left unmatched: 2. CDR3 in amino acids: CASSLGGQTYEQYF. For the CDR3, the DNA is TGTGCCAGCAGCTTGGGGGGACAGACCTACGAGCAGTACTTC.

The chain joins TRBV6-4 to TRBJ2-2; D is ambiguous. Germline CDR1 is MRHNA and CDR2 is SNTAGT. V was shortened by 3 bases and J by 4 bases, with 6 bases between the two germline ends. The CDR3 runs 13 residues. The CDR3 coding sequence is TGTGCCAGCAGTGAGGTCCCCACCGGGGAGCTGTTTTTT. Its translation is CASSEVPTGELFF.

This chain links TRBV4-2 with TRBJ1-2, with a possible D match to TRBD1 (6 bases). CDR1 and CDR2 (germline): LGHNA, YNFKEQ. The CDR3 consists of 17 residues. The V end was cut by 8 bases, the J end by 0 bases, with 22 bases between. The CDR3 coding sequence is TGTGCCAGCCAAGAGAGAAGACAGGACAGAACTAACTATGGCTACACCTTC. Protein product: CASQERRQDRTNYGYTF.

The sample holds a few counts of this clone. The V gene is TRBV15, the J gene TRBJ2-3; D may be TRBD2 (6 bases). The V and J ends lost 3 bases and 4 bases respectively, with 8 bases between them. This CDR3 is 13 amino acids long. The germline CDR1 and CDR2 sequences are LNHNV and YYDKDF (reference sequence). CDR3 nucleotide sequence: TGTGCCACCAGCAGCTGGGGGGCAGATACGCAGTATTTT. Translation: CATSSWGADTQYF.

V is TRBV10-3 and J is TRBJ2-3, with 11 bases fitting TRBD1. V shed 6 bases and J 6 bases; nucleotides not matched to a gene: 11. Germline V gives CDR1 ENHRY, CDR2 SYGVKD. The CDR3 is 16 amino acids. CDR3 amino acids: CAISGLGTGGYDTQYF. CDR3 nucleotide sequence: TGTGCCATCAGCGGACTCGGGACAGGGGGATACGATACGCAGTATTTT.

This rearrangement joins TRBV11-3 to TRBJ1-4; D unclear. Between the trimmed V and J ends, which lost 0 bases and 12 bases, there was a span of 8 bases. Germline CDR1 is SGHNT and CDR2 is YENEEA. The CDR3 contains 12 residues. The CDR3 is CASSLEGSELFF. As DNA, the CDR3 is TGTGCCAGCAGCTTAGAAGGGAGTGAACTGTTTTTT.